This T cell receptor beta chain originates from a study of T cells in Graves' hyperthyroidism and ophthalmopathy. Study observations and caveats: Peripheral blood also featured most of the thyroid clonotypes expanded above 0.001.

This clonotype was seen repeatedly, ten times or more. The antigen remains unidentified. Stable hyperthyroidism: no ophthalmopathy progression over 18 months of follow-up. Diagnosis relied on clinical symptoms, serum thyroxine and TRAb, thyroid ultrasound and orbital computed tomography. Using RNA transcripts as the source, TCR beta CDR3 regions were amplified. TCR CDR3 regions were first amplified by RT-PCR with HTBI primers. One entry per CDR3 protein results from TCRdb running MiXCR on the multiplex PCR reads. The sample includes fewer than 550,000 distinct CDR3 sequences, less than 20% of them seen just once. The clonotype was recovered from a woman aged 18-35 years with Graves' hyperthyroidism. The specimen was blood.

DNA for the CDR3: TGTGCCAGCAAGGATCCGGGACAGAAATTAAGCTACGAGCAGTACTTC. Protein product: CASKDPGQKLSYEQYF. The chain joins TRBV6-2 or TRBV6-3 to TRBJ2-7; 7 nucleotides align to TRBD1. Germline trimming cut 7 bases from V and 3 bases from J; bases unmatched to any gene: 15. CDR1 is MNHEY and CDR2 is SVGEGT in the germline V gene. The CDR3 is 16 amino acids.